Below are 18 T cell receptor beta chains sequenced from a single sample in a study of CD8 T cells in Susac syndrome. Random hexamers primed reverse transcription of about 0.45 to 1 ug RNA. TCRdb fed the immunoSEQ multiplex PCR reads into MiXCR, producing one record per CDR3 protein. The profile shows about 180,000 distinct CDR3 sequences, about 95% of them singletons. What was sequenced was CD4+ T cells from PBMCs. The source is a human donor with Susac syndrome.

This clonotype was seen once. This chain joins TRBV4-3 and TRBJ2-2, with 8 nucleotides matching TRBD2. CDR1 and CDR2 (germline): LGHNA, YSLEER. The V segment lost 0 bases and the J segment 1 base; nucleotides outside the gene matches: 7. The length of the CDR3 is 18 residues. CDR3 loop: CASSQDPGTRRNTGELFF. CDR3 DNA: TGCGCCAGCAGCCAAGACCCCGGGACTAGGAGGAACACCGGGGAGCTGTTTTTT.

The rearrangement links TRBV3-1 to TRBJ2-2; D is undetermined. The CDR3 covers 15 residues. The V end lost 4 bases, the J end lost 2 bases, and 11 bases lay between the germline ends. The germline V gene encodes CDR1 LGHDT and CDR2 YNNKEL (reference sequence). CDR3 coding DNA: TGTGCCAGCAGCCCACTAATGCTTAACACCGGGGAGCTGTTTTTT. Translation gives CASSPLMLNTGELFF.

This chain connects TRBV11-3 to TRBJ2-1, with 10 bases aligning to TRBD2. The CDR3 is 14 residues long. Germline CDR1 SGHNT, CDR2 YENEEA. V lost 3 bases to trimming and J lost 13 bases; unmatched junction nucleotides: 9. DNA for the CDR3: TGTGCCAGCAGCTTGGCACTAGCGGGAAGTGAACAGTTCTTC. Protein product: CASSLALAGSEQFF.

The rearrangement links TRBV20-1 to TRBJ2-7; TRBD2 might be the D (6 bases). The germline V and J ends were trimmed by 8 bases and 1 base, with 15 bases remaining between them. CDR1 DFQATT and CDR2 SNEGSKA come from the germline V gene (reference sequence). There are 13 residues in the CDR3. CDR3 sequence: CSLSGQTSYEQYF. CDR3 coding DNA: TGCAGTCTCAGCGGGCAAACGTCCTACGAGCAGTACTTC.

The chain joins TRBV29-1 to TRBJ2-3; tentatively, D is TRBD1 (6 bases). The germline V gene encodes CDR1 SQVTM and CDR2 ANQGSEA. The CDR3 is 15 amino acids. V gave up 2 bases and J gave up 1 base, with 13 bases separating them. The CDR3 here is CSVERQALGTDTQYF. In DNA, the CDR3 is TGCAGCGTTGAACGACAGGCACTTGGCACAGATACGCAGTATTTT.

The chain uses TRBV30 and TRBJ1-2; possibly TRBD1 for D (5 bases). Germline assignment: CDR1 GTSNPN and CDR2 SVGIG (reference sequence). The CDR3 runs to 13 residues. V lost 3 bases and J 7 bases, leaving 15 bases between the germline ends. The CDR3 is CAWRFGAVVGYTF. The CDR3 nucleotides read TGTGCCTGGAGGTTCGGGGCCGTGGTTGGCTACACCTTC.

This chain's CDR3 is CASSVDGGPLHF. CDR3 sequence (DNA): TGTGCCAGCAGCGTAGACGGGGGACCCCTCCACTTT. V usage is TRBV9 and J usage is TRBJ1-6, with a tentative D call TRBD1 (5 bases). The length of the CDR3 is 12 residues. V lost 0 bases, J lost 12 bases, and 7 bases lay in between. The V gene's germline CDR1 is SGDLS and CDR2 YYNGEE. Based on the CDR3 plus reference TRBV9 and TRBJ1-6, the full variable domain is DSGVTQTPKHLITATGQRVTLRCSPRSGDLSVYWYQQSLDQGLQFLIQYYNGEERAKGNILERFSAQQFPDLHSELNLSSLELGDSALYFCASSVDGGPLHFGNGTRLTVT.

This chain links TRBV6-6 with TRBJ2-7, with 7 bases matching TRBD2. The germline V gene encodes CDR1 MNHNY and CDR2 SVGAGI (reference sequence). V lost 6 bases to trimming and J lost 3 bases; unmatched junction nucleotides: 14. This CDR3 has 16 residues. CDR3 residues: CASRHTRQGGGYEQYF. Written as DNA, the CDR3 is TGTGCCAGCAGGCACACCAGGCAGGGCGGGGGCTACGAGCAGTACTTC.

The chain is built from TRBV23-1 and TRBJ1-2, with a possible D match to TRBD1 (6 bases). TRBV23-1 falls under the ORF class, with uncertain function. V was clipped by 11 bases and J by 5 bases, with 15 bases between them. This CDR3 has 12 residues. CDR3: CAFQGIWYGYTF. CDR3 in DNA: TGCGCCTTCCAGGGGATCTGGTATGGCTACACCTTC.

V is TRBV3-1 and J is TRBJ2-1; D ambiguous. The CDR3 covers 14 residues. Per germline, CDR1 LGHDT and CDR2 YNNKEL (reference sequence). Trimming took 1 base from V and 3 from J, leaving 7 bases between them. CDR3 protein: CASSQGLGYNEQFF. In nucleotides, the CDR3 is TGTGCCAGCAGCCAAGGTCTCGGCTACAATGAGCAGTTCTTC.

This rearrangement joins TRBV30 to TRBJ1-2; no firm D call. Trimming shortened V by 6 bases and J by 0 bases, and 17 bases separated the two germline ends. CDR3 length: 15 amino acids. Germline V gene sequence: CDR1 GTSNPN, CDR2 SVGIG (reference sequence). CDR3 region: CACPPGPRSNYGYTF. The CDR3 nucleotides are TGTGCCTGCCCGCCTGGACCCCGGTCTAACTATGGCTACACCTTC.

The V call is TRBV3-1, the J call TRBJ2-5; TRBD1 matches 8 bases. In germline, CDR1 is LGHDT, CDR2 YNNKEL (reference sequence). The V segment lost 1 base and the J segment 5 bases; nucleotides outside the gene matches: 3. This CDR3 comprises 14 residues. In DNA, the CDR3 is TGTGCCAGCAGCCAAGGTAGGGACAGGGAGACCCAGTACTTC. The encoded protein is CASSQGRDRETQYF.

V gene TRBV2 combines with J gene TRBJ2-1; 8 positions agree with TRBD2. The V gene's germline CDR1 is SNHLY and CDR2 FYNNEI. The CDR3 covers 15 residues. The V segment lost 5 bases and the J segment 7 bases; nucleotides outside the gene matches: 10. CDR3 sequence reads: CASSRSGGQGNEQFF. DNA of the CDR3: TGTGCCAGCAGTAGGAGCGGGGGTCAGGGGAATGAGCAGTTCTTC.

The chain has TRBV30 and TRBJ2-3; 8 nucleotides match TRBD2. V gave up 0 bases and J gave up 4 bases; unmatched junction bases: 6. Germline V gives CDR1 GTSNPN, CDR2 SVGIG (reference sequence). The CDR3 is 15 amino acids. Here the CDR3 reads CAWSVGAGEPDTQYF. CDR3 sequence (DNA): TGTGCCTGGAGTGTAGGAGCGGGGGAGCCAGATACGCAGTATTTT.

The rearrangement joins TRBV5-6 to TRBJ2-7; 7 bases line up with TRBD1. V trimming: 0 bases; J trimming: 3 bases; junction bases outside the gene matches: 6. Germline CDR1 and CDR2: SGHDT and YYEEEE. This CDR3 has 15 residues. The CDR3 bases are TGTGCCAGCAGCTTGGTCGCTGACAGGGACTACGAGCAGTACTTC. Its protein product is CASSLVADRDYEQYF.

The genes are TRBV28 and TRBJ2-1; D remains unclear. CDR1 and CDR2 from the germline V gene are MDHEN and SYDVKM. This CDR3 region has 12 residues. Trimming stripped 3 bases from V and 10 bases from J, with 10 bases between. The DNA for the CDR3 is TGTGCCAGCAGTTTGTATCTTCGGGAGCAGTTCTTC. Its protein product is CASSLYLREQFF. Drawing the rest from reference TRBV28 and TRBJ2-1, the complete variable domain is DVKVTQSSRYLVKRTGEKVFLECVQDMDHENMFWYRQDPGLGLRLIYFSYDVKMKEKGDIPEGYSVSREKKERFSLILESASTNQTSMYLCASSLYLREQFFGPGTRLTVL.

The rearrangement joins TRBV20-1 to TRBJ2-5, with 10 positions matching TRBD2. Germline V gene lookup returns CDR1 DFQATT and CDR2 SNEGSKA (reference sequence). The CDR3 loop spans 15 amino acids. Trimming at V came to 2 bases and at J to 2 bases, leaving 5 bases not matched to a gene. The CDR3 sequence is CSARSRTSGQETQYF. The CDR3 DNA reads TGCAGTGCTAGATCCCGGACTAGCGGACAAGAGACCCAGTACTTC.

In nucleotides, the CDR3 is TGCAGCGTTGGAGGCAACTCCTACGAGCAGTACTTC. Amino acid sequence: CSVGGNSYEQYF. V usage is TRBV29-1 and J usage is TRBJ2-7; D is undetermined. The germline V gene has CDR1 SQVTM and CDR2 ANQGSEA. V lost 4 bases to trimming and J lost 0 bases, with 7 bases between them. The length of the CDR3 is 12 residues.